The entry that follows covers one T cell receptor beta chain sequence. What it binds is not known. The data originate from a study of neurological immune-mediated disorders. Study-level findings and limits: HTLV-1-associated myelopathy displayed the greatest TCR clonal expansion, and multiple sclerosis exhibited the smallest, lower than that of healthy controls.

Time point specified: technical triplicate 3. The cDNA was synthesized by 5'RACE incorporating 10-nucleotide random UMIs. The output of every sequencing run exceeded 190 million TCR-beta sequences, derived from 15-18 subjects. In TCRdb, the 5' RACE reads were re-called with MiXCR into one record per CDR3 protein. The data contain about 45,000 distinct CDR3 sequences, roughly a fifth of them singletons. V was pared by 0 bases and J by 0 bases, with 10 bases between. The V gene's germline CDR1 is SGHRS and CDR2 YFSETQ. The CDR3 runs 16 residues. The receptor's source is a man in his fifties or sixties with HTLV-1-associated myelopathy (HAM/TSP). Material for sequencing was PBMCs. The rearrangement joins TRBV5-1 to TRBJ2-1, with a tentative D call TRBD1 (6 bases). The CDR3 coding sequence is TGCGCCAGCAGCTTGGAGGGGGAGAGCTCCTACAATGAGCAGTTCTTC. This encodes CASSLEGESSYNEQFF. Using reference TRBV5-1 and TRBJ2-1 for the parts outside the CDR3, the full variable domain is KAGVTQTPRYLIKTRGQQVTLSCSPISGHRSVSWYQQTPGQGLQFLFEYFSETQRNKGNFPGRFSGRQFSNSRSEMNVSTLELGDSALYLCASSLEGESSYNEQFFGPGTRLTVL.